A single TCR beta chain is shown here with its context. This clone was recorded once. What antigen it recognizes has not been identified. Base qualities are missing; no much larger clone stands one base away. The immunoSEQ Assay, a bias-controlled multiplex PCR, was used to amplify TCRbeta CDR3 regions from genomic DNA. Per the original workflow: Within the assay, amplification of reference gene primers was used to estimate how many nucleated cells each sample contained. To quantify the absolute abundance of each unique TCRbeta CDR3 rearrangement, sequence reads were collapsed and filtered. Productive Simpson clonality was computed per sample as the square root of Simpson's diversity index over productive rearrangements. TCRdb limited this immuneACCESS table to in-frame rearrangements with V and J called. A share of clones is missing; checked studies link under half to unresolved V genes, and the rest is unexplained. V and J calls and clone size are copied from that table; D and trimming were computed from the DNA. The sample yields roughly 70,000 clones; roughly nine tenths were counted once. The top ten clonotypes cover approximately 10% of the sample.

This sample was taken from a study of blood T cell repertoires in COVID-19 (TCRdb year 2020). Regarding the complete study: The collaborator samples originated in the United States, Italy and Spain and spanned the acute and convalescent phases of COVID-19. The prospective study material was composed of cDNA or gDNA derived from T cells, B-cell-depleted T cells, or PBMCs. The dataset comprised deeply sampled blood TCRbeta repertoires from subjects exposed to, actively infected with, or recovered from COVID-19. The repertoires were released in a freely available public database meant as a resource for research on the immune response to SARS-CoV-2. Samples came from the ongoing ImmuneRACE study (first 160 participants) plus 1,254 subjects from 6 global collaborators. Nearly every sample came with metadata listing a de-identified subject ID, COVID-19 status, age in years and sex. Where available, HLA class I and class II types were obtained from metadata supplied by the sample provider rather than from assay-based typing. The research as a whole found: Clinical and demographic metadata were provided uncurated, with the amount varying by source and participant.

The collaborating institutions used their own protocols to collect whole blood in K2EDTA tubes. For TCRbeta analysis, collaborator samples were shipped as frozen whole blood, as isolated PBMCs, or as DNA extracted from either sample type. This clonotype originated in a man older than 75 with acute or convalescent COVID-19. Sequences were obtained from peripheral blood.

The DNA reads as follows: TGTGCCAGCTCACCACGATTGACTAGCGGGAGTACCACAGATACGCAGTATTTT. This sequence encodes CASSPRLTSGSTTDTQYF. The chain is assembled from TRBV18 and TRBJ2-3; 12 middle bases align to TRBD2. Trimmed from V: 1 base; trimmed from J: 2 bases; junction bases lacking a gene match: 7. From the cysteine through the phenylalanine, the CDR3 covers 18 amino acids. The sequence is cut down to CDR3 DNA, 54 bases in frame from base 1. CDR1 and CDR2 were assigned from the germline V gene as KGHSH and LQKENI.